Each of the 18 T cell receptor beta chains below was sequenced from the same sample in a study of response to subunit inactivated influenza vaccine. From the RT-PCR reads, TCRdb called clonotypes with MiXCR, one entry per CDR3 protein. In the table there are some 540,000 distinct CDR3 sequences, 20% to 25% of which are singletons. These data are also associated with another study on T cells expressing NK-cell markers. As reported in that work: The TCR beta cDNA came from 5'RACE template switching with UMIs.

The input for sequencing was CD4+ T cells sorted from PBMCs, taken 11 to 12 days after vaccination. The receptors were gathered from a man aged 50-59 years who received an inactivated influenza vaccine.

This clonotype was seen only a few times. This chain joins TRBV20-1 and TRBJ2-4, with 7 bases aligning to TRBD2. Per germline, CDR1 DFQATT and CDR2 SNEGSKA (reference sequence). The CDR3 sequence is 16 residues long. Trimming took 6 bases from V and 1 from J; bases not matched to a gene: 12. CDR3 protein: CSATQAGRRAKNIQYF. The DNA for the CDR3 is TGCAGTGCCACGCAAGCGGGAAGGCGGGCCAAAAACATTCAGTACTTC.

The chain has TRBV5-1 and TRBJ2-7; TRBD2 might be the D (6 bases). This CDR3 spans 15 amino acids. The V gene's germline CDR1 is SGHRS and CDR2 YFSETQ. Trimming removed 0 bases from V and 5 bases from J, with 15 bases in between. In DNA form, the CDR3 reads TGCGCCAGCAGCTTGGATAGTCAGGGACTCGACGAGCAGTACTTC. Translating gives CASSLDSQGLDEQYF.

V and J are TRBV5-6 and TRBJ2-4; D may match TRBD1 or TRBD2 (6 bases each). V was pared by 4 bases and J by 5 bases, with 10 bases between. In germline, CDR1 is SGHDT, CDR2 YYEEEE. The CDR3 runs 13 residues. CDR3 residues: CASSPRGENIQYF. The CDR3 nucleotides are TGTGCCAGCAGCCCGAGGGGGGAAAACATTCAGTACTTC.

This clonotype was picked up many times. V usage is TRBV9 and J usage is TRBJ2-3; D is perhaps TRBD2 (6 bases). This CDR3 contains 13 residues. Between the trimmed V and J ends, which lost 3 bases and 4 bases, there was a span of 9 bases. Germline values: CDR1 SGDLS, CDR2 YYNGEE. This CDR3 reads CASSGGVPDTQYF. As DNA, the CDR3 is TGTGCCAGCAGCGGGGGGGTCCCAGATACGCAGTATTTT.

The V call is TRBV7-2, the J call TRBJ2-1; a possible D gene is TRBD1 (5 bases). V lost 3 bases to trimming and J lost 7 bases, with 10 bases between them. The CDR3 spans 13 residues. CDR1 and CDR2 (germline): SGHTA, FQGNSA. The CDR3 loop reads CASSLSRANEQFF. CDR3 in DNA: TGTGCCAGCAGCTTGTCCAGGGCGAATGAGCAGTTCTTC.

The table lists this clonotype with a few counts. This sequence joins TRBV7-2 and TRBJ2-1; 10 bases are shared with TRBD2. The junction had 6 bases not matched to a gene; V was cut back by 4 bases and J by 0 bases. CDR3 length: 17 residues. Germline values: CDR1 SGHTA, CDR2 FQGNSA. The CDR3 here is CASSSPLAGASYNEQFF. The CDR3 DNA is TGTGCCAGCAGCTCGCCCCTAGCGGGGGCCTCCTACAATGAGCAGTTCTTC.

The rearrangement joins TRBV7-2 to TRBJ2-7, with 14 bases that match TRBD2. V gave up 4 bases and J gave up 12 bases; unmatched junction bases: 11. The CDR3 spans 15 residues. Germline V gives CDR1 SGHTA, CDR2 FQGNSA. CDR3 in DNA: TGTGCCAGCAGCTCGCAGACTAGCGGGGGGGCGATTCTGTACTTC. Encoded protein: CASSSQTSGGAILYF.

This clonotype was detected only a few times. CDR3 amino acids: CASSLKGASTYEQYF. In DNA form, the CDR3 reads TGTGCCAGCAGCTTGAAGGGCGCATCTACCTACGAGCAGTACTTC. The chain links TRBV5-5 to TRBJ2-7; D is uncertain. Trimming pared 1 base from V and 2 bases from J, leaving 13 bases between. Germline lookup yields CDR1 SGHKS and CDR2 YYEKEE (reference sequence). This CDR3 comprises 15 residues.

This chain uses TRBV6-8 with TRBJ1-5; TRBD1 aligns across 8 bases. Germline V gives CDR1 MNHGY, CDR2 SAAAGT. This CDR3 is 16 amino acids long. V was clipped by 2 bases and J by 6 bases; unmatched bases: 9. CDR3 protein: CASSYPQGAGVQPQHF. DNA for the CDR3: TGTGCCAGCAGTTACCCTCAGGGGGCGGGAGTTCAGCCCCAGCATTTT.

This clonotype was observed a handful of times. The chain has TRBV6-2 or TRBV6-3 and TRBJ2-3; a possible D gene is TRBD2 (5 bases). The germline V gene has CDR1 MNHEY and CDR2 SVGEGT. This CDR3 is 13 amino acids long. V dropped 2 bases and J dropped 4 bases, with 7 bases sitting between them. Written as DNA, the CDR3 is TGTGCCAGCAGTTACGGCGGGTCAGATACGCAGTATTTT. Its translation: CASSYGGSDTQYF.

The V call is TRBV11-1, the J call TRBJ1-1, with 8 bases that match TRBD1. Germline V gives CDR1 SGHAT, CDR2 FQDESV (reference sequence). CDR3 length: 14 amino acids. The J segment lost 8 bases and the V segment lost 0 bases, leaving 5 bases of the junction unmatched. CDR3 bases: TGTGCCAGCAGCTTAGCGCAGGCAGGGGGCGAAGCTTTCTTT. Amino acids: CASSLAQAGGEAFF. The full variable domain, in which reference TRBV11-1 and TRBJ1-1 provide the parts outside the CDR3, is EAEVAQSPRYKITEKSQAVAFWCDPISGHATLYWYRQILGQGPELLVQFQDESVVDDSQLPKDRFSAERLKGVDSTLKIQPAELGDSAMYLCASSLAQAGGEAFFGQGTRLTVV.

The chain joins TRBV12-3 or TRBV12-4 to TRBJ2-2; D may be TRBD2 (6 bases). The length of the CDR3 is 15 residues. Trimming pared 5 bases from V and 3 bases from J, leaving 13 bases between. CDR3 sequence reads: CASSGGWAYTGELFF. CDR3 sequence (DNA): TGTGCCAGCAGTGGGGGGTGGGCGTACACCGGGGAGCTGTTTTTT.

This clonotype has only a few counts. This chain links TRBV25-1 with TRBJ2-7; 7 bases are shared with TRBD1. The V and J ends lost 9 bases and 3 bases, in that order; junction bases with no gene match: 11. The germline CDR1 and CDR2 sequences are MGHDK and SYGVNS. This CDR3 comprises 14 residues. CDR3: CASRRDSGSYEQYF. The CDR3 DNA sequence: TGTGCCAGTAGACGGGACAGTGGGAGCTACGAGCAGTACTTC.

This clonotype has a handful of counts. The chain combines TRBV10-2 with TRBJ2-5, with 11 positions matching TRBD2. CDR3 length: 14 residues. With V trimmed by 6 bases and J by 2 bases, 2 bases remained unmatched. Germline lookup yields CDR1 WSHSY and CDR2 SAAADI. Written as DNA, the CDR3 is TGCGCCAGCAGGTCTAGCGGGGGGCAAGAGACCCAGTACTTC. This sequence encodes CASRSSGGQETQYF.

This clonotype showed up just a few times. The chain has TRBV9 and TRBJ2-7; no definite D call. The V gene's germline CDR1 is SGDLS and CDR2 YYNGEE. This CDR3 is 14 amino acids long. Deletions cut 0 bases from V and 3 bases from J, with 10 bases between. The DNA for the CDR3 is TGTGCCAGCAGCGTAGATCCGCAGAACTACGAGCAGTACTTC. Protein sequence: CASSVDPQNYEQYF.

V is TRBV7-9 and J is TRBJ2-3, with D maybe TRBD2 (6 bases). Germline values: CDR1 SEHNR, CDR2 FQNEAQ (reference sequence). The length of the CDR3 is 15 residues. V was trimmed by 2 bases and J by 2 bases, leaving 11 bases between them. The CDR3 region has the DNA TGTGCCAGCAGCTTAATGGGGGGAGACACAGATACGCAGTATTTT. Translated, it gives CASSLMGGDTDTQYF.

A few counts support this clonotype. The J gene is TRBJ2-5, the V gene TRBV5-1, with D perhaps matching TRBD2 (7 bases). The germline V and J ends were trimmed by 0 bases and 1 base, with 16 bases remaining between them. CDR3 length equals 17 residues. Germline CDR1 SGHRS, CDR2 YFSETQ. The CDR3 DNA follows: TGCGCCAGCAGCTTGGGATTGGGGGGGCGCAGCCAAGAGACCCAGTACTTC. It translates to CASSLGLGGRSQETQYF.

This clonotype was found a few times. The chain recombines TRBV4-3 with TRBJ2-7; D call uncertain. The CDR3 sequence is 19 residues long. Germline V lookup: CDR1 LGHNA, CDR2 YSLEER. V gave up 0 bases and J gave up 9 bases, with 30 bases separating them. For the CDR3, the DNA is TGCGCCAGCAGCCAAGATACCCCGGGCCGTAATCGCCCCCCCACTCGGCAGTACTTC. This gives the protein CASSQDTPGRNRPPTRQYF.